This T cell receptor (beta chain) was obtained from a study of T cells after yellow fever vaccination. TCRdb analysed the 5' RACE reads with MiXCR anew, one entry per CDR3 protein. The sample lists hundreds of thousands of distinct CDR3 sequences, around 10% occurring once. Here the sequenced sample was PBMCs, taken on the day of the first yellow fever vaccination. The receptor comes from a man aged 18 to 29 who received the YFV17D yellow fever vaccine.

The CDR3 DNA follows: TGTGCCAGCAGCTCCAGGGACCCGTGGGGAAAACTGTTTTTT. This encodes CASSSRDPWGKLFF. The rearrangement uses TRBV7-9 and TRBJ1-4, with D perhaps TRBD1 (5 bases). With 4 bases removed from V and 10 bases from J, the gap between germline ends came to 16 bases. This CDR3 comprises 14 residues. The germline gives CDR1 SEHNR, CDR2 FQNEAQ (reference sequence).